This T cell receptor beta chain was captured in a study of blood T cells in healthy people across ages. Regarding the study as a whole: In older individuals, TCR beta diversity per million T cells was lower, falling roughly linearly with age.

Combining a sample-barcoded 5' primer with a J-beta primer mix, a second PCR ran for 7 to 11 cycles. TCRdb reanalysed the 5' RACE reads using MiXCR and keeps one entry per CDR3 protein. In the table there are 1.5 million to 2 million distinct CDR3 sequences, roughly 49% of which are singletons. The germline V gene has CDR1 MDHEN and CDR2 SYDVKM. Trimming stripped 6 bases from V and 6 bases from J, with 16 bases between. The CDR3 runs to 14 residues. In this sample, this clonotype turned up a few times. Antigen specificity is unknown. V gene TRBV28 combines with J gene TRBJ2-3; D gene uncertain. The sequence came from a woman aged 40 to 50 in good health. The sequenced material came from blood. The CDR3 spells CASRPWSDGDTQYF. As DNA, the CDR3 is TGTGCCAGCAGACCCTGGAGCGACGGGGATACGCAGTATTTT.